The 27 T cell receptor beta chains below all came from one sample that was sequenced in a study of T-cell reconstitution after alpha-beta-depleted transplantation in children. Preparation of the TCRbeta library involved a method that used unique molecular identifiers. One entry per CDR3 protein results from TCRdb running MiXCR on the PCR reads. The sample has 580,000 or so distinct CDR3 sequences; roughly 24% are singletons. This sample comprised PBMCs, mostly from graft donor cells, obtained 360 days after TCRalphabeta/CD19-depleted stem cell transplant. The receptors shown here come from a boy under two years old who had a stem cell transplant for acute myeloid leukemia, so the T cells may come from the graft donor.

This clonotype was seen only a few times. CDR3 loop: CASSPRGTLDEQYF. The CDR3 nucleotides read TGTGCCAGCAGTCCGAGGGGGACGTTGGACGAGCAGTACTTC. The rearrangement links TRBV6-1 to TRBJ2-7, with D perhaps matching TRBD1 (6 bases). V gave up 5 bases and J gave up 5 bases, with 16 bases separating them. Germline values: CDR1 MNHNS, CDR2 SASEGT. The CDR3 covers 14 residues.

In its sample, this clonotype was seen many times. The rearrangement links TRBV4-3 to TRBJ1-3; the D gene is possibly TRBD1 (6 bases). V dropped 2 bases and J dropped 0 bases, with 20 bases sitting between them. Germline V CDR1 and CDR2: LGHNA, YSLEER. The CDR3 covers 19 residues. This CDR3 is CASSQYDGTSFFSGNTIYF. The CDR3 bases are TGCGCCAGCAGCCAATATGACGGGACATCCTTTTTCTCTGGAAACACCATATATTTT.

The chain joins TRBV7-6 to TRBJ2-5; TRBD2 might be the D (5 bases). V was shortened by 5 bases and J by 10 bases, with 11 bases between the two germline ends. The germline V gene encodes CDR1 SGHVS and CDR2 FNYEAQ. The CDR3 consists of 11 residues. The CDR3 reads CASSAEGDQYF. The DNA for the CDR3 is TGTGCCAGCAGCGCTGAGGGCGACCAGTACTTC.

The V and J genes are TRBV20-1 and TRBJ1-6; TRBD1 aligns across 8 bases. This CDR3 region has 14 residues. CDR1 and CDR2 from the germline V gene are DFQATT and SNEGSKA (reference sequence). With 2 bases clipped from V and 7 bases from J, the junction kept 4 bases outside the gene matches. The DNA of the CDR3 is TGCAGTGCTAGAAGGACAGGGTGGAATTCACCCCTCCACTTT. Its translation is CSARRTGWNSPLHF.

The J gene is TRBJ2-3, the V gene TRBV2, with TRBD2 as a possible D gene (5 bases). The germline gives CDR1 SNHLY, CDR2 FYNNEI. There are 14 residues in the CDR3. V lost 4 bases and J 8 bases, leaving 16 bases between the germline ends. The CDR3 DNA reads TGTGCCAGCAGTGCAGGAAGGGAGCAGGTTACGCAGTATTTT. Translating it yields CASSAGREQVTQYF.

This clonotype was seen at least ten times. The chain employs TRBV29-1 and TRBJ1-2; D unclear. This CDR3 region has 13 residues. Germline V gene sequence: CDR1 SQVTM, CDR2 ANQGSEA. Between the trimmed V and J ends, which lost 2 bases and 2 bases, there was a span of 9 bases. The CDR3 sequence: CSVELLENYGYTF. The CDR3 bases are TGCAGCGTTGAATTACTGGAGAACTATGGCTACACCTTC.

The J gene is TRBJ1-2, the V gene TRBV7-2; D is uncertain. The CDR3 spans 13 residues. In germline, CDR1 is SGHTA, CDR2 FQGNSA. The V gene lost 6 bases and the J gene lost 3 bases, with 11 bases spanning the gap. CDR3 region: CASRSGVDYGYTF. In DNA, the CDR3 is TGTGCCAGCAGATCCGGGGTAGACTATGGCTACACCTTC.

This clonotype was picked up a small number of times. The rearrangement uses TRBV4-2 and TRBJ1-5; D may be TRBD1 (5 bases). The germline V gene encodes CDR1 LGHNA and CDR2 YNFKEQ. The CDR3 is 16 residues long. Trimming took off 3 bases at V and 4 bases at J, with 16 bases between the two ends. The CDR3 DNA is TGTGCCAGCAGCCAGAGGGGTCAGAGGCGGAATCAGCCCCAGCATTTT. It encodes CASSQRGQRRNQPQHF.

This CDR3 is CSAREEGNTEAFF. The CDR3, as DNA: TGCAGTGCTAGAGAGGAGGGAAACACTGAAGCTTTCTTT. V gene TRBV20-1 combines with J gene TRBJ1-1, with unresolved D. Trimming removed 0 bases at V and 2 bases at J, with 7 bases between. Per the germline V gene, CDR1 is DFQATT and CDR2 is SNEGSKA (reference sequence). The CDR3 sequence is 13 residues long.

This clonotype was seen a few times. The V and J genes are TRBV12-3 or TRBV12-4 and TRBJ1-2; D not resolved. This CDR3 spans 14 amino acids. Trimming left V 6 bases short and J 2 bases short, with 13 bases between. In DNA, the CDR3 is TGTGCCAGCAGCCCGAGCGACGGCAACTATGGCTACACCTTC. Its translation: CASSPSDGNYGYTF.

Written as DNA, the CDR3 is TGCGCCAGCAGCTTTCCGGGACAAGCGGAGACCCAGTACTTC. Translation: CASSFPGQAETQYF. The chain is built from TRBV5-1 and TRBJ2-5, with D perhaps TRBD1 (6 bases). This CDR3 contains 14 residues. CDR1 is SGHRS and CDR2 is YFSETQ in the germline V gene. V lost 2 bases and J 5 bases, leaving 13 bases between the germline ends.

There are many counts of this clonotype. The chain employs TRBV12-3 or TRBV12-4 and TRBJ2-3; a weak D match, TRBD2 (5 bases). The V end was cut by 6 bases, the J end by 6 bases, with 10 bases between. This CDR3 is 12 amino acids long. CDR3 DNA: TGTGCCAGCAGCCCAACTAGGGATACGCAGTATTTT. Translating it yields CASSPTRDTQYF.

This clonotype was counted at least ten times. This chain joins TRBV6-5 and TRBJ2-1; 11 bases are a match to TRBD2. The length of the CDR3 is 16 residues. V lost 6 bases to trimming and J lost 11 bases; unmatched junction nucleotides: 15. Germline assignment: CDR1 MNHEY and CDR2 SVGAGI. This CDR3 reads CASSRGGTSGLSKQFF. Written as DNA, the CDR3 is TGTGCCAGCAGCCGGGGGGGGACTAGCGGCCTGAGTAAGCAGTTCTTC.

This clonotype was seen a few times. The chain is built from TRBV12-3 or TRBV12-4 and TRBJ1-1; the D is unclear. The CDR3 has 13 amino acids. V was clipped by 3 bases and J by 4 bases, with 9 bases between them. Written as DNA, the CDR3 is TGTGCCAGCAGTTTTGCAGGCCCCACTGAAGCTTTCTTT. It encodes CASSFAGPTEAFF.

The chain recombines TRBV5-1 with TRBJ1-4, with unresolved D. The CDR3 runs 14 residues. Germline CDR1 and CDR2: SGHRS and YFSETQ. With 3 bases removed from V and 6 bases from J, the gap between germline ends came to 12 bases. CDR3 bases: TGCGCCAGCAGCTCCTGGACGGGCGATGAAAAACTGTTTTTT. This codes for CASSSWTGDEKLFF.

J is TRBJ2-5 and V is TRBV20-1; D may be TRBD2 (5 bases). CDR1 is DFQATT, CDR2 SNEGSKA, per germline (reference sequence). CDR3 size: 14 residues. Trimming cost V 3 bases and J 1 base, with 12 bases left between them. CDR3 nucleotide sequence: TGCAGTGCTAGTACGGGGTGGCCCCAAGAGACCCAGTACTTC. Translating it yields CSASTGWPQETQYF.

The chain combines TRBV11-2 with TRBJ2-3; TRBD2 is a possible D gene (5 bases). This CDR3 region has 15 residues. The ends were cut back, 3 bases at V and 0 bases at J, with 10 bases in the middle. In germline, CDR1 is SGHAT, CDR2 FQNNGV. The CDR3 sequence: CASSFKRTSTDTQYF. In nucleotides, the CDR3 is TGTGCCAGCAGCTTCAAACGGACTAGCACAGATACGCAGTATTTT.

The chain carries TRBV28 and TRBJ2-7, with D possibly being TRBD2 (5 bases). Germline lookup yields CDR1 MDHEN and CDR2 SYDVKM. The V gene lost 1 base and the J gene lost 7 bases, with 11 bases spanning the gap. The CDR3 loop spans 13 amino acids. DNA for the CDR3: TGTGCCAGCAGTTTATCCAAATCGGGGGAGCAGTACGTC. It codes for CASSLSKSGEQYV.

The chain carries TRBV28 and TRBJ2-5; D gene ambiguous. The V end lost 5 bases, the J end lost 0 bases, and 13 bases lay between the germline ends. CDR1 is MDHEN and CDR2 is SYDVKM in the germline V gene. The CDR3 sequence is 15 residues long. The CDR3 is CASSLRTGHQETQYF. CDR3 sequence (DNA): TGTGCCAGCAGTCTTCGTACTGGGCACCAAGAGACCCAGTACTTC.

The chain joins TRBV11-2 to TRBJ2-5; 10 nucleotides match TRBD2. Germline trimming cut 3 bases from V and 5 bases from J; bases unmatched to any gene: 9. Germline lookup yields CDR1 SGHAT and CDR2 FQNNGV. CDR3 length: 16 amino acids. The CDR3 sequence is CASSLHLAGARETQYF. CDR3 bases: TGTGCCAGCAGCTTGCACCTAGCGGGGGCGCGGGAGACCCAGTACTTC. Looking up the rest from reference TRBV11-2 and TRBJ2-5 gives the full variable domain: EAGVAQSPRYKIIEKRQSVAFWCNPISGHATLYWYQQILGQGPKLLIQFQNNGVVDDSQLPKDRFSAERLKGVDSTLKIQPAKLEDSAVYLCASSLHLAGARETQYFGPGTRLLVL.

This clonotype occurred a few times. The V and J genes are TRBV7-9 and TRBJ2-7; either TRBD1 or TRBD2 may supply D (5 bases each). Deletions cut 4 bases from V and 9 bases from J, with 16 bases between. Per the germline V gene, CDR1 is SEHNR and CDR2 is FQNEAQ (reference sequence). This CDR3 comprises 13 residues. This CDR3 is CASSYIGELGQYV. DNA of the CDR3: TGTGCCAGCAGCTATATAGGGGAGCTCGGGCAGTACGTC.

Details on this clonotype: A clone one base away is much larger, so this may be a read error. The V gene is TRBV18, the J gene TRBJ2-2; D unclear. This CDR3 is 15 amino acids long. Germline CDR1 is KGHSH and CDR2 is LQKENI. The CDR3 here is CASSPLVFNTVELFF. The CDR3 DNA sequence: TGTGCCAGCTCACCACTTGTCTTTAACACCGTGGAGCTGTTTTTT.

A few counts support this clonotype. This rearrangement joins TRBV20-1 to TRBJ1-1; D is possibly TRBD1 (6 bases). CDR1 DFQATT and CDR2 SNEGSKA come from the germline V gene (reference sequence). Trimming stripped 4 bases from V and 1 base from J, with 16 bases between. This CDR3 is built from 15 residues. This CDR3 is CSAKTGDLENTEAFF. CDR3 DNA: TGCAGTGCTAAGACAGGCGACCTTGAGAACACTGAAGCTTTCTTT.

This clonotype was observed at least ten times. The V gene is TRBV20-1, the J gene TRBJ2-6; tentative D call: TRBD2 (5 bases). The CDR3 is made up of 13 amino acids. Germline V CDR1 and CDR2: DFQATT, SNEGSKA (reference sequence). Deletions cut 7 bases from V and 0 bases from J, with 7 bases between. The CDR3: CSGLSSGANVLTF. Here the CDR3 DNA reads TGCAGTGGACTAAGCTCTGGGGCCAACGTCCTGACTTTC.

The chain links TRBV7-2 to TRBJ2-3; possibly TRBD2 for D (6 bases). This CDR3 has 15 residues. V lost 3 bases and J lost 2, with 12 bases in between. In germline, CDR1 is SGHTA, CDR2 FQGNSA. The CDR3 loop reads CASSFTGLITDTQYF. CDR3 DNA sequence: TGTGCCAGCAGCTTCACGGGACTCATCACAGATACGCAGTATTTT.

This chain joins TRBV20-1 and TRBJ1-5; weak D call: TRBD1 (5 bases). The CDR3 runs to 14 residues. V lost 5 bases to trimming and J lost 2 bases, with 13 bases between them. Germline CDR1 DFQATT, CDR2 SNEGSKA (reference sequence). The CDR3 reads CSAQLGEGNQPQHF. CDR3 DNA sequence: TGCAGTGCTCAATTGGGGGAGGGCAATCAGCCCCAGCATTTT.

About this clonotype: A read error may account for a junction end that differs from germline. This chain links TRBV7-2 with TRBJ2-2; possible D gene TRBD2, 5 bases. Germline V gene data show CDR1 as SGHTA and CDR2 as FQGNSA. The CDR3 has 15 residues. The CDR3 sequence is CASSLRASSTGELFF. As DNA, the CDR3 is TGTGCTAGCAGCTTACGGGCTAGCTCCACCGGGGAGCTGTTTTTT. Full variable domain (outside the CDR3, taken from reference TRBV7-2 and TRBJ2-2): GAGVSQSPSNKVTEKGKDVELRCDPISGHTALYWYRQSLGQGLEFLIYFQGNSAPDKSGLPSDRFSAERTGGSVSTLTIQRTQQEDSAVYLCASSLRASSTGELFFGEGSRLTVL.